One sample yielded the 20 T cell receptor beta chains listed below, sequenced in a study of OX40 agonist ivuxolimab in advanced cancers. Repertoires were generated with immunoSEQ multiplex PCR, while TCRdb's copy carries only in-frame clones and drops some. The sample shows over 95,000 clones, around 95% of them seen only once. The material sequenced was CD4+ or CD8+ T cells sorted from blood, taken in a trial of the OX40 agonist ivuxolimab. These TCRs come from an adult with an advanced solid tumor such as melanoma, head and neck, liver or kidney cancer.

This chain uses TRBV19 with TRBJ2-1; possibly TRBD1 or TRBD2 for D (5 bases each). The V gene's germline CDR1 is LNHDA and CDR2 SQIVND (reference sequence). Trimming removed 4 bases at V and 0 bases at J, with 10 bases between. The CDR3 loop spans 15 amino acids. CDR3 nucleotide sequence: TGTGCCAGTAGTACACCAGGGAGCTCCTACAATGAGCAGTTCTTC. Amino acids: CASSTPGSSYNEQFF.

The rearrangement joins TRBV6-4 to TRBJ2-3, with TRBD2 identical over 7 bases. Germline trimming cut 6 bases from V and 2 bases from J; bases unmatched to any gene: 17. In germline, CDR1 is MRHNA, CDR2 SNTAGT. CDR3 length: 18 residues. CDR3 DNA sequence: TGTGCCAGCAGCCCCAGGTCAGGGCTAGCGGCATCCACAGATACGCAGTATTTT. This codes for CASSPRSGLAASTDTQYF.

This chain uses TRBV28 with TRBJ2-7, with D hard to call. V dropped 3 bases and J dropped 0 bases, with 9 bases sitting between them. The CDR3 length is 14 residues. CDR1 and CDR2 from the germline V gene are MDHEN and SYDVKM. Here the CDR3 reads CASSFVSTSYEQYF. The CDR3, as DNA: TGTGCCAGCAGTTTCGTTTCGACCTCCTACGAGCAGTACTTC.

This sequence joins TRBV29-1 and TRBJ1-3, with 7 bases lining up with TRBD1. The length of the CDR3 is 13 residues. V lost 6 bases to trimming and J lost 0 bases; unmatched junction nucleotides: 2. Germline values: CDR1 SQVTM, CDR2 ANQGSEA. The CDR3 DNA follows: TGCAGCGTACAGGGGCCCTCTGGAAACACCATATATTTT. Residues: CSVQGPSGNTIYF.

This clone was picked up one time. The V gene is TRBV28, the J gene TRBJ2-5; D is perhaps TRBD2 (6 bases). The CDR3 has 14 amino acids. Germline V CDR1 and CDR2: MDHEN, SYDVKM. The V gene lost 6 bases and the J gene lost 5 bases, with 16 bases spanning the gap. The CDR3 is CASSPPREAETQYF. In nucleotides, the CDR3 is TGTGCCAGCAGCCCCCCCAGGGAGGCGGAGACCCAGTACTTC.

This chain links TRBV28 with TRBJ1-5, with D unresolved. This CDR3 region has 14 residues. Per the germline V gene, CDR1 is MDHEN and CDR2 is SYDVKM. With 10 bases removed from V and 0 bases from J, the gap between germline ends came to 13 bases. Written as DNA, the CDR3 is TGTGCCACCACACGGACTTCTAGCAATCAGCCCCAGCATTTT. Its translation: CATTRTSSNQPQHF.

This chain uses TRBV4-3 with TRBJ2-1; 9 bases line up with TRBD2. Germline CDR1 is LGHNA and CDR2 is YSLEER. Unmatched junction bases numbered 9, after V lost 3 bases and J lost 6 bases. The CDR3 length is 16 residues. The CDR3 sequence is CASSQFGTSTPNEQFF. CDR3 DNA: TGCGCCAGCAGCCAGTTCGGGACTAGCACCCCCAATGAGCAGTTCTTC.

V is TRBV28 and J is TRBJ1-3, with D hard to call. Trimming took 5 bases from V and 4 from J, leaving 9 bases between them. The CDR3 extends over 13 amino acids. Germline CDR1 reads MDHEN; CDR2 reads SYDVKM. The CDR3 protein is CASSLGYGNTIYF. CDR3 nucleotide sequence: TGTGCCAGCAGTCTAGGGTACGGAAACACCATATATTTT.

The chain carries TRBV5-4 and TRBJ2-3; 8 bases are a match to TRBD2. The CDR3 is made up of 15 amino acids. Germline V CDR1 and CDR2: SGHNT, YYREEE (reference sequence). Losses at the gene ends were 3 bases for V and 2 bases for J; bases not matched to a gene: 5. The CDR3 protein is CASSYSGGITDTQYF. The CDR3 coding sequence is TGTGCCAGCAGCTATTCGGGGGGGATCACAGATACGCAGTATTTT. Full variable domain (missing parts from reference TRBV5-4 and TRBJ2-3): ETGVTQSPTHLIKTRGQQVTLRCSSQSGHNTVSWYQQALGQGPQFIFQYYREEENGRGNFPPRFSGLQFPNYSSELNVNALELDDSALYLCASSYSGGITDTQYFGPGTRLTVL.

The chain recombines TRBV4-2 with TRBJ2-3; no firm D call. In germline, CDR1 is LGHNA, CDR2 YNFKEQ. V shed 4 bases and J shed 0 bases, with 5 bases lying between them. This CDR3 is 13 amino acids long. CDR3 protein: CASSLGSTDTQYF. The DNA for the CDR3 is TGTGCCAGCAGCCTAGGGAGCACAGATACGCAGTATTTT.

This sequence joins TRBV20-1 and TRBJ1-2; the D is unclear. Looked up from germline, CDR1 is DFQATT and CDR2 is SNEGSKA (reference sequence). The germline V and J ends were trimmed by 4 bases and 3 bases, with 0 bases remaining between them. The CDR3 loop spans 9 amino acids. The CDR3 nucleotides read TGCAGTGCTAACTATGGCTACACCTTC. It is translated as CSANYGYTF.

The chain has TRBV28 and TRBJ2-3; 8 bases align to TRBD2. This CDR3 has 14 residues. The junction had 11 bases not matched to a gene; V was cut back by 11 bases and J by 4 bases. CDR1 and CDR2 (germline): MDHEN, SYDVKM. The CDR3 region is CAVRAGVLSDTQYF. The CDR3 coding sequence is TGTGCCGTCAGAGCGGGAGTTCTCTCAGATACGCAGTATTTT.

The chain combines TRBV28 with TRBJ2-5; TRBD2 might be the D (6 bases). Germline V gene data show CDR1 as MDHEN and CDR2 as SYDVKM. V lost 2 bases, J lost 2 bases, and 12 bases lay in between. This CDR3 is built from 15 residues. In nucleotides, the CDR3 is TGTGCCAGCAGTTTACGGGGCGGGATACAAGAGACCCAGTACTTC. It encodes CASSLRGGIQETQYF.

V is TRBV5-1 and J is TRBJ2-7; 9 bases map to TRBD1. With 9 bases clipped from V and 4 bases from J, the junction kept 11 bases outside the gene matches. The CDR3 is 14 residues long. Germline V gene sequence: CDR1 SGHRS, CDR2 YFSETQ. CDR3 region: CATWAGTGLYEQYF. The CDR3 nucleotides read TGCGCCACCTGGGCCGGGACAGGGTTATACGAGCAGTACTTC.

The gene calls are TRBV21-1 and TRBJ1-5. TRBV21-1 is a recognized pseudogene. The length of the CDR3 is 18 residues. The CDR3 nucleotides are TGTGCCAGCAGCAAAGACACGGCGGCACGGCATAGCAATCAGCCCCAGCATTTT. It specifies CASSKDTAARHSNQPQHF.

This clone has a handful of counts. The CDR3 loop reads CASSSTTSNYGYTF. The DNA of the CDR3 is TGTGCCAGCAGCTCCACGACAAGTAACTATGGCTACACCTTC. V gene TRBV9 combines with J gene TRBJ1-2; unclear D gene. The V end was cut by 4 bases, the J end by 1 base, with 11 bases between. Germline V lookup: CDR1 SGDLS, CDR2 YYNGEE. The CDR3 is made up of 14 amino acids.

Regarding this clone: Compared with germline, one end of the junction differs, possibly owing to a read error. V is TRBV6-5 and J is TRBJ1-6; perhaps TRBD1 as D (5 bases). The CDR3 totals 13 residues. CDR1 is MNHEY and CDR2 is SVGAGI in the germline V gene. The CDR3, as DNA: TGTGCCAGCAGGGGACTGAATAAATCACCCCTCCACTTT. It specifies CASRGLNKSPLHF.

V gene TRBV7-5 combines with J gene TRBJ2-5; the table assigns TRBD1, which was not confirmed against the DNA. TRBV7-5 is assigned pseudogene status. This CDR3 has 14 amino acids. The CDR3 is CARSLEGQKETQYF. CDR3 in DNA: TGTGCCAGAAGCTTAGAAGGACAGAAAGAGACCCAGTACTTC.

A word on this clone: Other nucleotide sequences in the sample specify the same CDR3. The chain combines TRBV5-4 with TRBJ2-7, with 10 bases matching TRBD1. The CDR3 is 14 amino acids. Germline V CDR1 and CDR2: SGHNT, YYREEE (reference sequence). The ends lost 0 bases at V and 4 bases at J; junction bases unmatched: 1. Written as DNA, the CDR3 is TGTGCCAGCAGCTTGGGGACAGGGGGTTACGAGCAGTACTTC. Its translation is CASSLGTGGYEQYF.

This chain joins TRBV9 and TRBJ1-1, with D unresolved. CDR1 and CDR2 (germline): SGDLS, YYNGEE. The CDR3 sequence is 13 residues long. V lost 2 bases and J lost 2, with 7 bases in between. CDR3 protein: CASSVDLNTEAFF. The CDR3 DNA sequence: TGTGCCAGCAGCGTTGACCTAAACACTGAAGCTTTCTTT.